The present T cell receptor (beta chain) was sequenced within a study of tumor-infiltrating lymphocytes in primary liver carcinoma. From 500 ng of total RNA, TCR beta-specific cDNA was reverse-transcribed using a constant-region primer. What produced the TCR beta libraries was three nested multiplex PCR rounds using slightly modified ARM-PCR. TCRdb redid the calling of the multiplex PCR reads with MiXCR, one entry per CDR3 protein. Of roughly 330,000 distinct CDR3 sequences in the sample, less than 70% were seen once. The authors took blood RNA from unsorted whole blood and also extracted germline DNA. This receptor was identified in a man aged 35-49 years with primary liver carcinoma and hepatitis B virus infection. The sequenced material came from peripheral blood.

CDR3 sequence: CASGEVAGYEQFF. The CDR3, as DNA: TGTGCCTCCGGTGAGGTGGCGGGGTACGAGCAGTTCTTC. The rearrangement uses TRBV6-5 and TRBJ2-7, with D maybe TRBD2 (6 bases). The J call may be wrong; the DNA end is better matched by TRBJ2-1. Germline V CDR1 and CDR2: MNHEY, SVGAGI. The CDR3 totals 13 residues.